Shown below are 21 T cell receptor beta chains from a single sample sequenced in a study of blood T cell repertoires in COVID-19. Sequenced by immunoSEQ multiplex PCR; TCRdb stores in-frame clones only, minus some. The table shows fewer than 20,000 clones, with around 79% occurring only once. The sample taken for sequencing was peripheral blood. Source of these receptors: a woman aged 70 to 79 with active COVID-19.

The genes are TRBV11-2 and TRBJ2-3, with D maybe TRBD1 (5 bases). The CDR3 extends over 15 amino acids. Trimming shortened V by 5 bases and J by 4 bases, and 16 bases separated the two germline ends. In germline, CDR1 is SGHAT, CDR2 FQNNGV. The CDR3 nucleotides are TGTGCCAGCAGCCGCCTCAGGGTTCAGCCAGATACGCAGTATTTT. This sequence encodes CASSRLRVQPDTQYF.

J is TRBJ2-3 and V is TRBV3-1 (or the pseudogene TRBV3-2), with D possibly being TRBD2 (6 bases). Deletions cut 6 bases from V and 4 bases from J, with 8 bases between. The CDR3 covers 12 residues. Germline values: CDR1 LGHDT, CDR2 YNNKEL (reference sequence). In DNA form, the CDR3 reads TGTGCCAGCAGGGCTAGCGCAGATACGCAGTATTTT. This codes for CASRASADTQYF.

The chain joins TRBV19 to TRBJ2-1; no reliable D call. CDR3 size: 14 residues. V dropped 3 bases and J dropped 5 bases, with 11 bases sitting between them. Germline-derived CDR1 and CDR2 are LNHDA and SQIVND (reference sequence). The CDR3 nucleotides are TGTGCCAGTAGTATCCAACTTAAGAACAATGAGCAGTTCTTC. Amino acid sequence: CASSIQLKNNEQFF. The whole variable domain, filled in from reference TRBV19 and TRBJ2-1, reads DGGITQSPKYLFRKEGQNVTLSCEQNLNHDAMYWYRQDPGQGLRLIYYSQIVNDFQKGDIAEGYSVSREKKESFPLTVTSAQKNPTAFYLCASSIQLKNNEQFFGPGTRLTVL.

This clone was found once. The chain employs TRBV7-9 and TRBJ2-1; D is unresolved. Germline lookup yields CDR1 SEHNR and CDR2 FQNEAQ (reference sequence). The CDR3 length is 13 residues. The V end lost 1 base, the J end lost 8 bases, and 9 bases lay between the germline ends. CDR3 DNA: TGTGCCAGCAGCTTAGGAGGCGCCCATGAGCAGTTCTTC. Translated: CASSLGGAHEQFF.

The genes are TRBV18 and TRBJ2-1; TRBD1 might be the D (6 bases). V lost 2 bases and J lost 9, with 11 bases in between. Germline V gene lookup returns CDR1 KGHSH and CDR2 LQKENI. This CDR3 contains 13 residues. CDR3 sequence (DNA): TGTGCCAGCTCACCAGAAACAGGGTTTGAGCAGTTCTTC. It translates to CASSPETGFEQFF.

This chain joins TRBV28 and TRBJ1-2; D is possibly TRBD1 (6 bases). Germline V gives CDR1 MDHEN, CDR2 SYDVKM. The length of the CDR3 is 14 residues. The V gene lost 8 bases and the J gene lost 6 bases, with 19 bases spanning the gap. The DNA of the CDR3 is TGTGCCAGCTCAGTCACGGGGGGGCTTAATGGCTACACCTTC. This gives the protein CASSVTGGLNGYTF.

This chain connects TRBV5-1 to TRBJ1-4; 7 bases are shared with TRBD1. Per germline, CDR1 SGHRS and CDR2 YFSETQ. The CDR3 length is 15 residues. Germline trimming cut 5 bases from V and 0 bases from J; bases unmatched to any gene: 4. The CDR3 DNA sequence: TGCGCCAGCAGAGACGGGACAGCAACTAATGAAAAACTGTTTTTT. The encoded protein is CASRDGTATNEKLFF.

The CDR3 coding sequence is TGTGCCAGCAGCCAACTCCTAGCTGCGGGAGGGTCCCAAGAGACCCAGTACTTC. This sequence encodes CASSQLLAAGGSQETQYF. The rearrangement links TRBV4-2 to TRBJ2-5; TRBD2 matches at 9 bases. V lost 2 bases, J lost 1 base, and 11 bases stayed unmatched. Germline-derived CDR1 and CDR2 are LGHNA and YNFKEQ. The CDR3 sequence is 18 residues long.

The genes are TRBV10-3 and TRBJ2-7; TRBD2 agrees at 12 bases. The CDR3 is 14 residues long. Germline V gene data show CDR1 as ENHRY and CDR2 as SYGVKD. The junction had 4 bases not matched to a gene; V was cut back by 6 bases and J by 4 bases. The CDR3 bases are TGTGCCATCAGGGATGGGACTAGCGGGTACGAGCAGTACTTC. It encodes CAIRDGTSGYEQYF.

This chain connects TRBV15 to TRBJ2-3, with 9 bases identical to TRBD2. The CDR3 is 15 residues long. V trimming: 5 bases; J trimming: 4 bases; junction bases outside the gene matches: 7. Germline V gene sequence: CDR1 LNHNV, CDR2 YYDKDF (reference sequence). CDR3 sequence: CATSDPGTSPDTQYF. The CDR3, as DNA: TGTGCCACCAGCGACCCCGGGACTAGCCCAGATACGCAGTATTTT.

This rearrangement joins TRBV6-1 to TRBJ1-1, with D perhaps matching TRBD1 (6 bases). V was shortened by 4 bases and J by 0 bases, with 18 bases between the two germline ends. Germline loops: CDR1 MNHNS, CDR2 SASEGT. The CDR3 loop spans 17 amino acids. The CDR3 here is CASSARVGGAMNTEAFF. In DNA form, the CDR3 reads TGTGCCAGCAGTGCCCGAGTTGGGGGCGCCATGAACACTGAAGCTTTCTTT.

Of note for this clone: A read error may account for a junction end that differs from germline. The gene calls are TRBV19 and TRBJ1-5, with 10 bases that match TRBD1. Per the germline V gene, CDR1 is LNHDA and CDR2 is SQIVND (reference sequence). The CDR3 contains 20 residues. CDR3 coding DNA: TGTGCCAGCAGTAGTCCGGACAGGGGGTGGGGGCCGGATAGCAATCAGCCCCAGCATTTT. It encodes CASSSPDRGWGPDSNQPQHF.

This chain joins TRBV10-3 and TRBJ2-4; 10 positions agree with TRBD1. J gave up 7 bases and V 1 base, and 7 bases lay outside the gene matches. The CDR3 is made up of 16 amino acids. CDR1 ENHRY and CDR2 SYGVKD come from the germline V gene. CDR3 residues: CAISELGQGQGNIQYF. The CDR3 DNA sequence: TGTGCCATCAGTGAGTTGGGACAGGGGCAGGGGAACATTCAGTACTTC.

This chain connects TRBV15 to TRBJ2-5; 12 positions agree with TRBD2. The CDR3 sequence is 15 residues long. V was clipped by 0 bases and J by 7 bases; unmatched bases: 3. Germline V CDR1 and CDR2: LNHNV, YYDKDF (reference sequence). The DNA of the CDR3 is TGTGCCACCAGCAGAGACCCTAGCGGGGGGGGGACCCAGTACTTC. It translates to CATSRDPSGGGTQYF.

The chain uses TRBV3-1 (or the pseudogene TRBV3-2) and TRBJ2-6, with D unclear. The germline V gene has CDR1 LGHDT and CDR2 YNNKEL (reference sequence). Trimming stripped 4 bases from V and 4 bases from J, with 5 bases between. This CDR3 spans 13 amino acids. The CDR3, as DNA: TGTGCCAGCAGCCCGCGAGGGGCCAACGTCCTGACTTTC. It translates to CASSPRGANVLTF.

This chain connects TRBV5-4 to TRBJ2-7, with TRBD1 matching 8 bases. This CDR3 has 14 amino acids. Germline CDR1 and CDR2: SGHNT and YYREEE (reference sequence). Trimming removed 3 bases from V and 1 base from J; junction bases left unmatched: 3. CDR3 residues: CASSWGDRSYEQYF. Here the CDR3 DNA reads TGTGCCAGCAGCTGGGGGGACAGGTCCTACGAGCAGTACTTC.

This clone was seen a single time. The CDR3 here is CASLLLRGSSGYTF. The CDR3 DNA reads as TGTGCCAGCTTGCTTTTGAGGGGGAGTAGTGGCTACACCTTC. V and J are TRBV5-6 and TRBJ1-2; TRBD1 might be the D (6 bases). Per the germline V gene, CDR1 is SGHDT and CDR2 is YYEEEE. Trimming left V 7 bases short and J 7 bases short, with 20 bases between. This CDR3 comprises 14 residues.

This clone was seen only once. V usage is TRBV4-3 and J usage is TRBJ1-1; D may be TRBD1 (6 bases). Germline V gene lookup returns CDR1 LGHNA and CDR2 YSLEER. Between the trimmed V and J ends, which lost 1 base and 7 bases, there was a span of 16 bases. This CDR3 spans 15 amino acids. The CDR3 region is CASSQGINRAGEAFF. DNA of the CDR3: TGCGCCAGCAGCCAAGGAATTAACAGGGCGGGTGAAGCTTTCTTT.

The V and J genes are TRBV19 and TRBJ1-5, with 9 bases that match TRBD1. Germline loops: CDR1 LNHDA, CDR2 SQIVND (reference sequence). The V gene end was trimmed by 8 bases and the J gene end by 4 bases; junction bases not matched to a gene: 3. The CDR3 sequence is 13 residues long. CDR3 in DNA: TGTGCCAGTGGGACAGGGCAAAATCAGCCCCAGCATTTT. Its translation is CASGTGQNQPQHF.

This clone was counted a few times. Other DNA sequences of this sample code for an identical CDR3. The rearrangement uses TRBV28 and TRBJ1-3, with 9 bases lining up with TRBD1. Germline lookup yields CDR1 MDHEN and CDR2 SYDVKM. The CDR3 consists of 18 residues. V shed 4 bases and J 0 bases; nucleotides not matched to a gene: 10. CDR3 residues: CASSSTAGTGLSGNTIYF. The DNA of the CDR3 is TGTGCCAGCAGTTCTACAGCCGGGACAGGGCTCTCTGGAAACACCATATATTTT. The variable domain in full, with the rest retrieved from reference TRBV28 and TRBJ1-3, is DVKVTQSSRYLVKRTGEKVFLECVQDMDHENMFWYRQDPGLGLRLIYFSYDVKMKEKGDIPEGYSVSREKKERFSLILESASTNQTSMYLCASSSTAGTGLSGNTIYFGEGSWLTVV.

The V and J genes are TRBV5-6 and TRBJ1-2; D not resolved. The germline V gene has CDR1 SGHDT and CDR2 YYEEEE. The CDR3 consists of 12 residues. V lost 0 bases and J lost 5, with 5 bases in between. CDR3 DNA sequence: TGTGCCAGCAGCTTGGAAACTTATGGCTACACCTTC. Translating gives CASSLETYGYTF.